This T cell receptor beta chain was observed in a study of blood T cell repertoires in COVID-19. At the level of the study: Samples representing acute and convalescent COVID-19 were sourced from the United States, Italy and Spain. Sources were T cells, B-cell-depleted T cells, or PBMCs; the material itself was cDNA or gDNA.

CDR1 is SGHTS, CDR2 YDEGEE, per germline. Trimming cost V 2 bases and J 4 bases; bases outside gene matches: 5. This CDR3 spans 14 amino acids. Authors' data handling: How many nucleated cells were present was estimated from reference gene primer amplification. TCRdb's table, derived via immunoSEQ multiplex PCR, lists solely in-frame clones and lacks some. The V and J calls and clone size were taken over from that table, and D and trimming were inferred from the DNA. The sample yields 300,000 to 350,000 clones, 75% to 90% seen once. The V call is TRBV5-8, the J call TRBJ2-5; 7 bases fit TRBD2. The sequence came from a man between 18 and 35 years old with active or convalescent COVID-19. The material sequenced was peripheral blood. The CDR3 DNA is TGTGCCAGCAGCTTCACTAGCGTTGGAGAGACCCAGTACTTC. Amino acids: CASSFTSVGETQYF.